This TCR beta chain is drawn from a study of cytomegalovirus exposure and HLA in healthy donors. A note on this clone: The target antigen is unknown.

Study-wide points: Highly shared sequence variants in one cluster were likely a sequencing artifact. Through in vitro validation, a few CMV-associated chains were shown to be specific for CMV antigens. There were around 160 TCR beta chains listed as cytomegalovirus-associated.

PCR employed 60 Vbeta and 13 Jbeta primers. Clones were read by immunoSEQ multiplex PCR, and TCRdb kept only the in-frame ones, dropping some. The sample contains 220,000 or so clones, more than 60% of which appear only once. It was healthy bone marrow donors who served as donors. There are 17 residues in the CDR3. The V end lost 3 bases, the J end lost 4 bases, and 18 bases lay between the germline ends. Germline loops: CDR1 LNHDA, CDR2 SQIVND (reference sequence). V gene TRBV19 combines with J gene TRBJ1-4; no firm D call. Input material: PBMCs. This TCR was sampled from a woman in her 30s in good health and CMV-seronegative. As DNA, the CDR3 is TGTGCCAGTAGTATCTCCCTCGTGATTGGCGGTAATGAAAAACTGTTTTTT. The encoded protein is CASSISLVIGGNEKLFF.